Below, one T cell receptor (beta chain) is given with its context. What it recognizes is unknown. These data come from a study of post-analysis software for immune sequencing data. CDR3 size: 13 residues. CDR1 and CDR2 (germline): MNHEY, SVGAGI. V lost 7 bases and J lost 6, with 15 bases in between. Carried by the TCR beta cDNA libraries were unique molecular identifiers. T cells numbering roughly 0.9 to 11 million gave rise to 400,000 to 550,000 cDNA molecules. TCRdb re-analysed the PCR reads in MiXCR, keeping a single row per CDR3 protein. Of 450,000 to 700,000 distinct CDR3 sequences in the sample, 44% were seen once. The study's findings and limits: Significantly decreased normalized Chao1 diversity was recorded for multiple sclerosis patients relative to controls. Same-batch samples co-clustered strongly by F measure. Five or six TRBV segments appeared more often in patients than in controls, and TRBV5-6, TRBV5-1 and TRBV20-1 were among these.

The chain combines TRBV6-5 with TRBJ1-2; D is undetermined. The receptor's source is a girl aged 5-17 years with multiple sclerosis. Sequenced sample: blood. The CDR3 is CASIKSGFDGYTF. In DNA form, the CDR3 reads TGTGCCAGCATAAAGAGCGGGTTCGATGGCTACACCTTC.